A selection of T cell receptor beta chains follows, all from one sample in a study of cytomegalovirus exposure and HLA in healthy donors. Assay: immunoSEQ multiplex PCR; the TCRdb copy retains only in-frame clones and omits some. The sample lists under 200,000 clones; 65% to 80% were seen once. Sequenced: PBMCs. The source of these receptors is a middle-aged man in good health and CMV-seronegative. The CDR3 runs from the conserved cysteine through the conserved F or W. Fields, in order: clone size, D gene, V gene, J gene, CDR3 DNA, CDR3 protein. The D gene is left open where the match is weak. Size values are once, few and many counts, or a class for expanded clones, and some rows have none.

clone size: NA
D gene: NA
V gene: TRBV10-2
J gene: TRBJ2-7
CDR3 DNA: TGCGCCAGCACCCCTAGCAGTACCTACGAGCAGTACTTC
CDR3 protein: CASTPSSTYEQYF

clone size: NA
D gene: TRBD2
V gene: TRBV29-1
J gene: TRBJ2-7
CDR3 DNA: TGCAGCGCCGGAGCGGGAGCCTACGAGCAGTACTTC
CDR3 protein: CSAGAGAYEQYF

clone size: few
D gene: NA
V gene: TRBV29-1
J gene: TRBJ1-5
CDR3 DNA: TGCAGCGTTGGCGGGGTTAGCAATCAGCCCCAGCATTTT
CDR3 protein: CSVGGVSNQPQHF

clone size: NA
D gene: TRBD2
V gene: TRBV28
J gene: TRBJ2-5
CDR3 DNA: TGTGCCAGCAGTTTGGGCGGGGGACAAGAGACCCAGTACTTC
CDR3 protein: CASSLGGGQETQYF

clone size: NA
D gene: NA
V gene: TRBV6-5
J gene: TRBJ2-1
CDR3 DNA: TGTGCCAGCAGTTACTACGTTGGAGGGCGCGAGCAGTTCTTC
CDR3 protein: CASSYYVGGREQFF

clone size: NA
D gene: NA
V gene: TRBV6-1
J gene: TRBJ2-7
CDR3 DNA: TGTGCCCTCCTTGGGCCAACTTCCTCCTACGAGCAGTACTTC
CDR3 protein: CALLGPTSSYEQYF

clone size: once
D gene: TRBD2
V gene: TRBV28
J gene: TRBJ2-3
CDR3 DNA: TGTGCCAGCAGCCCGAGACTAGCACATACGCAGTATTTT
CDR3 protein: CASSPRLAHTQYF

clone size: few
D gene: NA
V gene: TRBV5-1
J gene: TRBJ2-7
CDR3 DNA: TGCGCCAGCAGCTTGGAATCTAGCCAGTGGCCCTACGAGCAGTACTTC
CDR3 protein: CASSLESSQWPYEQYF

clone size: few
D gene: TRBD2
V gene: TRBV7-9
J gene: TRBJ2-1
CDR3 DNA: TGTGCCAGCAGCTTACTCCCGGGAGGGAGTTACAATGAGCAGTTCTTC
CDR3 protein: CASSLLPGGSYNEQFF

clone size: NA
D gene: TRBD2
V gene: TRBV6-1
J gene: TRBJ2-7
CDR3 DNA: TGTGCCAGCAGTATGAGCGGGAGGCTCTACGAGCAGTACTTC
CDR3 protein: CASSMSGRLYEQYF

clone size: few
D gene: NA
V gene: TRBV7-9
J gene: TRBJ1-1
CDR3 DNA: TGTGCCAGCAGCTCACAGGGACACACTGAAGCTTTCTTT
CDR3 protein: CASSSQGHTEAFF

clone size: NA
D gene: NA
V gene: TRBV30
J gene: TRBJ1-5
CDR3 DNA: TGTGCCTGGGGAGTAACTCAGCCCCAGCATTTT
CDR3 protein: CAWGVTQPQHF

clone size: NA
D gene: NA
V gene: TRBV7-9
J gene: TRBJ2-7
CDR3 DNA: TGTGCCAGCAGCTTAGGGCGGATTCTCTCCTACGAGCAGTACTTC
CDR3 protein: CASSLGRILSYEQYF

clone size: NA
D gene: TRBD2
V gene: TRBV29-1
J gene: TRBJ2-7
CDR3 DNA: TGCAGCGTTGTAGGTCTGGGACTAGCGGGAGACGAGCAGTACTTC
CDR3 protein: CSVVGLGLAGDEQYF

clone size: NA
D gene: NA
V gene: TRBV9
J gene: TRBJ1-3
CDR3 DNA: TGTGCCAGCAGCGCTAACAGGGTAGGACAAAACACCATATATTTT
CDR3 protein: CASSANRVGQNTIYF

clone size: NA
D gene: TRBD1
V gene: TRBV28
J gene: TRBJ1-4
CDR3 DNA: TGTGCCACCAAAGAGACAGGGGCAACTAATGAAAAACTGTTTTTT
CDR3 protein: CATKETGATNEKLFF

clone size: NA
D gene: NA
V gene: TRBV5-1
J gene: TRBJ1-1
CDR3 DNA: TGCGCCAGCAGCTCACAGGGAACGAACACTGAAGCTTTCTTT
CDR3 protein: CASSSQGTNTEAFF

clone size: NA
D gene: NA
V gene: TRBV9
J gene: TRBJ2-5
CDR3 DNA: TGTGCCAGCAGCGAGGGAGTACTCCGGAGGACCCAGTACTTC
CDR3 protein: CASSEGVLRRTQYF

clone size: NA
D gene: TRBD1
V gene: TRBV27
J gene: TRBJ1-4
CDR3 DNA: TGTGCCAGCAGTTTTGGGACAGGAAATGAAAAACTGTTTTTT
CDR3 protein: CASSFGTGNEKLFF

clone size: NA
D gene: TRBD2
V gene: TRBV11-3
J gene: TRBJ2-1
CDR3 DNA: TGTGCCAGCAGCTTAGGCCTGGGACTAGCGGGAGGGAGTTACAATGAGCAGTTCTTC
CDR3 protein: CASSLGLGLAGGSYNEQFF

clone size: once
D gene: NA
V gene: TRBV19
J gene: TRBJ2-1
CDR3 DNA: TGTGCCAGTAGAAGGTTGGGTAGCGGAGAATCTAATGAGCAGTTCTTC
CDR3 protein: CASRRLGSGESNEQFF

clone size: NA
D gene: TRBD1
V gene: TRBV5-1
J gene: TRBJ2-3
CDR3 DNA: TGCGCCAGCGCGGGACAGGGATACACAGATACGCAGTATTTT
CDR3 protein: CASAGQGYTDTQYF

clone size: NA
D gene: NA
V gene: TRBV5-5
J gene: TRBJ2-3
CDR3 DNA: TGTGCCAGCAGCCACGGAGCCAGTTATCGAGATACGCAGTATTTT
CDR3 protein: CASSHGASYRDTQYF

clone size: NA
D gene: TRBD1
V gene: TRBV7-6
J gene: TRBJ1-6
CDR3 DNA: TGTGCCAGCAGCCGGGACAGCCGAGGGAGCTCCTATAATTCACCCCTCCACTTT
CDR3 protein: CASSRDSRGSSYNSPLHF

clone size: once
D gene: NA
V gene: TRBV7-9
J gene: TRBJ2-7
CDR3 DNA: TGTTCCAGCGAGGGAATAGAGCTCTACGAGCAGTACTTC
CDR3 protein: CSSEGIELYEQYF

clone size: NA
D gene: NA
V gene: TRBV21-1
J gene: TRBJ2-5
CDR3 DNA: TGTGCCAGCAGCAAAGTTAGGAACGGGAGAGCGGCTGAGACCCAGTACTTC
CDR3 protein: CASSKVRNGRAAETQYF

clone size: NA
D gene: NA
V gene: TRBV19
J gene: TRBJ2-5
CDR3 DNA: TGTGCCAGTAGTCTTATTCCAGGGGAAGAGACCCAGTACTTC
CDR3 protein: CASSLIPGEETQYF

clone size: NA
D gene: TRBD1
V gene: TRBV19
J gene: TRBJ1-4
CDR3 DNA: TGTGCCAGTAGTGCCAGGGGGGCAACTAATGAAAAACTGTTTTTT
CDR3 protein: CASSARGATNEKLFF

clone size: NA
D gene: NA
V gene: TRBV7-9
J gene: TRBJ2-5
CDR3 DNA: TGTTCCAGCAGCTCACTCACAGGCGACTGGGGAGAGACCCAGTACTTC
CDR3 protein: CSSSSLTGDWGETQYF

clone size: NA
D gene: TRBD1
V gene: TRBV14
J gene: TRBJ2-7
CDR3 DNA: TGTGCCAGCAGCCAAGATGACAGGGGGACCTACGAGCAGTACTTC
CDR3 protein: CASSQDDRGTYEQYF

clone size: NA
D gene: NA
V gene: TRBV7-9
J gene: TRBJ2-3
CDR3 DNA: TGTTCCGTCGGGGGTCTCACAGATACGCAGTATTTT
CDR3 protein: CSVGGLTDTQYF

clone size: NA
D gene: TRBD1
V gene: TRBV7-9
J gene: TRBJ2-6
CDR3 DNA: TGTGCCAGCAGCTCGGGACAGAGATCGGCCAACGTCCTGACTTTC
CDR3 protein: CASSSGQRSANVLTF

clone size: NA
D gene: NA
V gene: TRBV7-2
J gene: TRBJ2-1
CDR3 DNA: TGTGCCAGCAGCTTAAAGGCCGGGGCCTACAATGAGCAGTTCTTC
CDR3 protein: CASSLKAGAYNEQFF

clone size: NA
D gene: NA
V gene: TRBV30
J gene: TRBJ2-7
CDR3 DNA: TGTGCCTGGGCCCCGAAGGGGTCCTACGAGCAGTACTTC
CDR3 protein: CAWAPKGSYEQYF

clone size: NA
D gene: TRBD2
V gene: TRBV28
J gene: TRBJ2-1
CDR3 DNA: TGTGCCAGCACCGGGACTAGCGGGAGGGCCCTTTCGGATGAGCAGTTCTTC
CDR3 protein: CASTGTSGRALSDEQFF

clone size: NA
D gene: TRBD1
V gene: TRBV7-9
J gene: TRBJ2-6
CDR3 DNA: TGTTCCAGCAGCCCCAGCCCGGGACAGAGAAGCTCTGGGGCCAACGTCCTGACTTTC
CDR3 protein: CSSSPSPGQRSSGANVLTF

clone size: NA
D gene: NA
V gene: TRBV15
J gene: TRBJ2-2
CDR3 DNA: TGTGCCACCAGCGGGCCAACCGGGGAGCTGTTTTTT
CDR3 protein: CATSGPTGELFF

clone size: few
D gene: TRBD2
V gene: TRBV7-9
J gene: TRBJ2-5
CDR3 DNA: TGTGCCAGCAGCCCAGCGGGAGGGCGAGAGACCCAGTACTTC
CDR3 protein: CASSPAGGRETQYF

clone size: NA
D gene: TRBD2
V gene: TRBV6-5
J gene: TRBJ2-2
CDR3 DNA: TGTGCCAGCAGTTATAGCGGGCCTAACACCGGGGAGCTGTTTTTT
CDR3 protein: CASSYSGPNTGELFF

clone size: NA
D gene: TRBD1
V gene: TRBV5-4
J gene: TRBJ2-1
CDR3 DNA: TGTGCCATCCGCCCGGGACAGGTGGGTTACAATGAGCAGTTCTTC
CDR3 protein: CAIRPGQVGYNEQFF

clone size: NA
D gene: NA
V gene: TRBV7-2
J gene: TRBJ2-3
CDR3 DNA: TGTGCCAGCAGCTTAGTCGAACTAGATGCGCAGTATTTT
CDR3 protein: CASSLVELDAQYF

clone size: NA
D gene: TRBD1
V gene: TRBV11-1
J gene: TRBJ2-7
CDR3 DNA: TGTGCCAGCAGCTTATGGCAGGGGGCTGGGGAGCAGTACTTC
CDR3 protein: CASSLWQGAGEQYF

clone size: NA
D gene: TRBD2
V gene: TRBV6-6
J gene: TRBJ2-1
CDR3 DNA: TGTGCCAGCAGCCGACTAGCGGAGAATGAGCAGTTCTTC
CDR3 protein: CASSRLAENEQFF

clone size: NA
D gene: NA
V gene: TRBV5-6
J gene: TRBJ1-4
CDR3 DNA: TGTGCCAGCAACGTGGGGGGGAAAAATGAAAAACTGTTTTTT
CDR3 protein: CASNVGGKNEKLFF

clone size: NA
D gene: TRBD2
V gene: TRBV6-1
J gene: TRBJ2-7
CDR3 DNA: TGTGCCAGCAGTGGTTTCCGGGAGGGCCGTTACGAGCAGTACTTC
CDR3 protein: CASSGFREGRYEQYF

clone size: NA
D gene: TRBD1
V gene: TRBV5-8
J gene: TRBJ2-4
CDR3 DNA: TGTGCCAGCAGCCGGGATGGACAGGGGGACAGTCAGTACTTC
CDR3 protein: CASSRDGQGDSQYF

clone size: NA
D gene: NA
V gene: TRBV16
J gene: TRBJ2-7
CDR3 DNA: TGTGCCAGCAGCCTAGATCTGGGAGTTTTTATCTACGAGCAGTACTTC
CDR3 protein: CASSLDLGVFIYEQYF

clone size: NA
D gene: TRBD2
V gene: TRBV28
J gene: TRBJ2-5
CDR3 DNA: TGTGCCAGCAGTGTACAAATAGCGGGAGGGCAAGAGACCCAGTACTTC
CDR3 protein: CASSVQIAGGQETQYF

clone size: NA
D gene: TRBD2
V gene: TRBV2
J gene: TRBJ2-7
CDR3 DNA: TGTGCCAGCAGATCTAGCGGGAGCGACGAGCAGTACTTC
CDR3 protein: CASRSSGSDEQYF